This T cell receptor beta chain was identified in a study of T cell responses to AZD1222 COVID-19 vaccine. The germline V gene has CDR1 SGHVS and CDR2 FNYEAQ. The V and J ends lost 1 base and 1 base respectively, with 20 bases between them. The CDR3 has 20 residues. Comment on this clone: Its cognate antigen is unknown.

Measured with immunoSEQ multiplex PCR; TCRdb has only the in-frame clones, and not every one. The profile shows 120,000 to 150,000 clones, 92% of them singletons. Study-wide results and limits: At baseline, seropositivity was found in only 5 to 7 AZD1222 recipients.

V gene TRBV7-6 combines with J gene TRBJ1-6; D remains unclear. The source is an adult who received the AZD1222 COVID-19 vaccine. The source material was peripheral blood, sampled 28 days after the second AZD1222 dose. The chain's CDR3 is CASSLEAGGSGGSYNSPLHF. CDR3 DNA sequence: TGTGCCAGCAGCTTAGAGGCGGGCGGCTCAGGTGGTTCCTATAATTCACCCCTCCACTTT.